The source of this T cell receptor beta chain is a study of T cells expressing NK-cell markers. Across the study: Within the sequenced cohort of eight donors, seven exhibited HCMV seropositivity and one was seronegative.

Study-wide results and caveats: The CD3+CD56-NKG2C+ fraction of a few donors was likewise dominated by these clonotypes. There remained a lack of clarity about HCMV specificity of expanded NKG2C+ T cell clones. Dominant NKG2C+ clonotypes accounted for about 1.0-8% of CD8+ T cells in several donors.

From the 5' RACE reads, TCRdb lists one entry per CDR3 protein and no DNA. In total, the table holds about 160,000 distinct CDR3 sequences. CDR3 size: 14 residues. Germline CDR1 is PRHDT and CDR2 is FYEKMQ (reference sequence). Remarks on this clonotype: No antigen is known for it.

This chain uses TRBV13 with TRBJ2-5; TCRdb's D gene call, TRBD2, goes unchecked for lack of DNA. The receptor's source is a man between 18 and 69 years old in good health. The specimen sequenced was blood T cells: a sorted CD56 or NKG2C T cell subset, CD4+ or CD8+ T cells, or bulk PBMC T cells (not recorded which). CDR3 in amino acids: CASSQRGGLETQYF.